This TCR beta chain is drawn from a study of T cell responses to AZD1222 COVID-19 vaccine. V was cut by 5 bases and J by 0 bases, with 8 bases left in between. Germline V CDR1 and CDR2: LNHDA, SQIVND (reference sequence). The CDR3 sequence is 13 residues long. Assay used: immunoSEQ multiplex PCR; TCRdb lists only in-frame clones, some missing. The table records around 120,000 clones, more than 90% of them present only once. This clonotype was sampled from an adult in good health. The chain joins TRBV19 to TRBJ2-7, with no clear D. The starting material was peripheral blood, obtained on day 0 of AZD1222 vaccination. CDR3: CASSLTDSYEQYF. The DNA of the CDR3 is TGTGCCAGTAGTTTGACGGACTCCTACGAGCAGTACTTC. Full variable domain (rest looked up from reference TRBV19 and TRBJ2-7): DGGITQSPKYLFRKEGQNVTLSCEQNLNHDAMYWYRQDPGQGLRLIYYSQIVNDFQKGDIAEGYSVSREKKESFPLTVTSAQKNPTAFYLCASSLTDSYEQYFGPGTRLTVT.